The 24 T cell receptor beta chains reported below all come from one sample, sequenced in a study of shared clonotypes between healthy human individuals. Data came from immunoSEQ multiplex PCR; TCRdb stores just in-frame clones and leaves some out. The sample has 1.4 million or so clones, 98% to 99% seen once. Sequenced: naive CD4+ T cells sorted from blood. Subset meaning: CD45RA+ positively selected. These receptors all stem from a man aged 25-45 years in good health.

The V call is TRBV7-8, the J call TRBJ1-2, with unresolved D. V gave up 1 base and J gave up 4 bases, with 10 bases separating them. The germline V gene encodes CDR1 SGHVS and CDR2 FQNEAQ. CDR3 length: 14 amino acids. CDR3 region: CASSLGWGAYGYTF. The CDR3 bases are TGTGCCAGCAGCTTAGGGTGGGGTGCCTATGGCTACACCTTC.

The chain has TRBV27 and TRBJ2-7; tentatively, D is TRBD2 (5 bases). The CDR3 sequence is 19 residues long. Trimming removed 3 bases from V and 2 bases from J, with 26 bases in between. Germline V gives CDR1 MNHEY, CDR2 SMNVEV (reference sequence). CDR3 protein: CASSFGRGRSRLKPYEQYF. For the CDR3, the DNA is TGTGCCAGCAGTTTTGGCCGGGGAAGAAGCCGCCTCAAACCCTACGAGCAGTACTTC.

The CDR3 sequence is CASSQEHGNAGGEQYF. As DNA, the CDR3 is TGTGCCAGCAGCCAAGAGCACGGTAACGCAGGAGGAGAGCAGTACTTC. The V and J genes are TRBV4-2 and TRBJ2-7; D is perhaps TRBD2 (5 bases). Per the germline V gene, CDR1 is LGHNA and CDR2 is YNFKEQ. The CDR3 runs to 16 residues. V was shortened by 0 bases and J by 7 bases, with 19 bases between the two germline ends.

V usage is TRBV2 and J usage is TRBJ1-2; 8 bases line up with TRBD1. Germline V gene sequence: CDR1 SNHLY, CDR2 FYNNEI. The CDR3 loop spans 15 amino acids. The J segment lost 1 base and the V segment lost 5 bases, leaving 6 bases of the junction unmatched. The CDR3, as DNA: TGTGCCAGCAGTTGGGGGACAGGAGATAACTATGGCTACACCTTC. Its protein is CASSWGTGDNYGYTF.

V usage is TRBV4-1 and J usage is TRBJ2-3; unclear D gene. Germline values: CDR1 MGHRA, CDR2 YSYEKL. The CDR3 runs 14 residues. Trimming took 5 bases from V and 5 from J, leaving 14 bases between them. CDR3 nucleotides: TGCGCCAGCAGCTCCAGTCAGGTGGGAGATACGCAGTATTTT. As protein: CASSSSQVGDTQYF.

The chain recombines TRBV11-3 with TRBJ2-1; 8 bases line up with TRBD2. CDR1 is SGHNT and CDR2 is YENEEA in the germline V gene. V shed 4 bases, J shed 8 bases, and the junction held 7 bases outside the gene matches. This CDR3 comprises 14 residues. The CDR3, as DNA: TGTGCCAGCAGCTCCCCGGGGGGGTCCCATGAGCAGTTCTTC. Its protein is CASSSPGGSHEQFF. The variable domain in full, with the rest retrieved from reference TRBV11-3 and TRBJ2-1, is EAGVVQSPRYKIIEKKQPVAFWCNPISGHNTLYWYLQNLGQGPELLIRYENEEAVDDSQLPKDRFSAERLKGVDSTLKIQPAELGDSAVYLCASSSPGGSHEQFFGPGTRLTVL.

The chain links TRBV15 to TRBJ2-7; the D gene is possibly TRBD2 (7 bases). The germline V gene encodes CDR1 LNHNV and CDR2 YYDKDF (reference sequence). The CDR3 is made up of 15 amino acids. Trimming pared 6 bases from V and 3 bases from J, leaving 18 bases between. CDR3 sequence reads: CATSQGRGGVYEQYF. CDR3 nucleotides: TGTGCCACCAGTCAAGGAAGGGGGGGAGTCTACGAGCAGTACTTC.

V gene TRBV5-1 combines with J gene TRBJ1-3, with no clear D. The V end lost 3 bases, the J end lost 0 bases, and 13 bases lay between the germline ends. The CDR3 sequence is 16 residues long. Per the germline V gene, CDR1 is SGHRS and CDR2 is YFSETQ. The CDR3 DNA sequence: TGCGCCAGCAGCTCGGTACCTAAAATCTCTGGAAACACCATATATTTT. Translated: CASSSVPKISGNTIYF.

This clone came up once. This chain's CDR3 is CSTTNTNTEAFF. The CDR3, as DNA: TGCAGCACGACCAACACGAACACTGAAGCTTTCTTT. The gene calls are TRBV29-1 and TRBJ1-1; D not resolved. CDR1 is SQVTM and CDR2 is ANQGSEA in the germline V gene. Trimming shortened V by 8 bases and J by 1 base, and 11 bases separated the two germline ends. The CDR3 is 12 amino acids.

The J gene is TRBJ2-2, the V gene TRBV27; 8 nucleotides line up with TRBD1. J lost 5 bases, V lost 6 bases, and 8 bases had no gene match. From germline, CDR1 is MNHEY and CDR2 SMNVEV (reference sequence). The CDR3 is 15 amino acids. The CDR3 DNA follows: TGTGCCAGCAGACATCAGGGGGCAGTTACCGGGGAGCTGTTTTTT. It yields the protein CASRHQGAVTGELFF.

The V call is TRBV27, the J call TRBJ2-3, with D perhaps given as TRBD1 or TRBD2 (5 bases each). CDR3 length: 13 amino acids. The germline CDR1 and CDR2 sequences are MNHEY and SMNVEV (reference sequence). The V gene lost 3 bases and the J gene lost 7 bases, with 11 bases spanning the gap. CDR3 amino acids: CASSFAGSNTQYF. CDR3 DNA: TGTGCCAGCAGTTTCGCAGGGAGTAATACGCAGTATTTT.

The J gene is TRBJ1-2, the V gene TRBV9; 7 positions agree with TRBD1. The CDR3 has 14 amino acids. CDR1 SGDLS and CDR2 YYNGEE come from the germline V gene. V was clipped by 3 bases and J by 5 bases; unmatched bases: 7. The CDR3 region is CASSADRERYGYTF. The CDR3 nucleotides are TGTGCCAGCAGCGCCGACAGGGAACGGTATGGCTACACCTTC.

The chain has TRBV5-5 and TRBJ1-2; D is unclear. V was trimmed by 3 bases and J by 2 bases, leaving 14 bases between them. The CDR3 spans 15 residues. CDR1 is SGHKS, CDR2 YYEKEE, per germline (reference sequence). The CDR3, as DNA: TGTGCCAGCAGCTCGCCTGTAAATGAAAACTATGGCTACACCTTC. Protein product: CASSSPVNENYGYTF.

V is TRBV7-3 and J is TRBJ1-2; D remains ambiguous. Trimming removed 2 bases at V and 8 bases at J, with 15 bases between. There are 14 residues in the CDR3. Germline V CDR1 and CDR2: SGHTA, FQGTGA. The CDR3 spells CASSLGLAGGGYTF. The CDR3 nucleotides are TGTGCCAGCAGCTTAGGTTTGGCAGGCGGCGGCTACACCTTC.

The V call is TRBV14, the J call TRBJ2-7; D is possibly TRBD2 (7 bases). The CDR3 consists of 16 residues. Germline values: CDR1 SGHDN, CDR2 FVKESK. Trimming took 1 base from V and 3 from J, leaving 16 bases between them. The CDR3 coding sequence is TGTGCCAGCAGCCAAGTTTCGGGGGGCCCCCTCTACGAGCAGTACTTC. Its translation is CASSQVSGGPLYEQYF.

The rearrangement uses TRBV28 and TRBJ2-1; TRBD2 matches 7 bases. The ends lost 5 bases at V and 5 bases at J; junction bases unmatched: 12. The germline CDR1 and CDR2 sequences are MDHEN and SYDVKM. The CDR3 covers 16 residues. DNA of the CDR3: TGTGCCAGCAGTATAGATTGGGCTAGCGGAAACAATGAGCAGTTCTTC. This sequence encodes CASSIDWASGNNEQFF.

The gene calls are TRBV19 and TRBJ1-2; weak D call: TRBD1 (5 bases). CDR1 is LNHDA, CDR2 SQIVND, per germline (reference sequence). Deletions cut 6 bases from V and 8 bases from J, with 22 bases between. The CDR3 has 15 residues. The CDR3 loop reads CASRKSDAGQRGYTF. The CDR3 DNA reads TGTGCCAGTAGGAAGTCAGACGCGGGGCAACGCGGCTACACCTTC.

This clone appeared once. Here the CDR3 reads CASSVGSSALLNEQFF. Written as DNA, the CDR3 is TGTGCCAGCAGCGTAGGGTCCAGCGCCCTATTGAATGAGCAGTTCTTC. V usage is TRBV9 and J usage is TRBJ2-1; D is unclear. Germline V gives CDR1 SGDLS, CDR2 YYNGEE. The CDR3 loop spans 16 amino acids. Between the trimmed V and J ends, which lost 0 bases and 7 bases, there was a span of 17 bases.

Note on this clone: At the DNA level, this CDR3 is encoded by other sequences in the same sample as well. The CDR3 nucleotides read TGCGCCAGCAGCTCCAGGACAGCAACTAATGAAAAACTGTTTTTT. Its translation: CASSSRTATNEKLFF. The gene calls are TRBV5-1 and TRBJ1-4; D is possibly TRBD1 (6 bases). Germline V lookup: CDR1 SGHRS, CDR2 YFSETQ. The CDR3 is 15 amino acids. V was clipped by 3 bases and J by 0 bases, with 9 bases between them.

The rearrangement uses TRBV18 and TRBJ1-1; TRBD1 might be the D (5 bases). V was pared by 3 bases and J by 0 bases, with 14 bases between. The CDR3 extends over 16 amino acids. The germline V gene encodes CDR1 KGHSH and CDR2 LQKENI. The CDR3 loop reads CASSPPVGGLNTEAFF. The CDR3 region has the DNA TGTGCCAGCTCACCCCCAGTGGGGGGTCTGAACACTGAAGCTTTCTTT. The whole variable domain, filled in from reference TRBV18 and TRBJ1-1, reads NAGVMQNPRHLVRRRGQEARLRCSPMKGHSHVYWYRQLPEEGLKFMVYLQKENIIDESGMPKERFSAEFPKEGPSILRIQQVVRGDSAAYFCASSPPVGGLNTEAFFGQGTRLTVV.

This clone came up once. This chain joins TRBV11-3 and TRBJ1-2; D is undetermined. The CDR3 is made up of 13 amino acids. V lost 1 base, J lost 8 bases, and 11 bases lay in between. Germline V gene data show CDR1 as SGHNT and CDR2 as YENEEA. For the CDR3, the DNA is TGTGCCAGCAGCTTAGCGACCGCTCAGGGCTACACCTTC. Its translation is CASSLATAQGYTF.

J is TRBJ2-2 and V is TRBV4-1; D unresolved. Per the germline V gene, CDR1 is MGHRA and CDR2 is YSYEKL. V shed 3 bases and J shed 5 bases, with 13 bases lying between them. The CDR3 loop spans 15 amino acids. The CDR3: CASSHARVVTGELFF. CDR3 coding DNA: TGCGCCAGCAGCCATGCCCGGGTCGTGACCGGGGAGCTGTTTTTT.

The rearrangement links TRBV28 to TRBJ1-2, with TRBD1 as a possible D gene (6 bases). The V and J ends lost 7 bases and 7 bases respectively, with 16 bases between them. Germline-derived CDR1 and CDR2 are MDHEN and SYDVKM. The CDR3 is 13 amino acids. The CDR3 region has the DNA TGTGCCAGCATCCCTCCAGGGGCTTTTGGCTACACCTTC. Encoded protein: CASIPPGAFGYTF.

This chain links TRBV14 with TRBJ2-7; D gene uncertain. CDR1 and CDR2 from the germline V gene are SGHDN and FVKESK. The length of the CDR3 is 14 residues. V dropped 1 base and J dropped 0 bases, with 7 bases sitting between them. Here the CDR3 reads CASSQVRFSYEQYF. The CDR3 DNA reads as TGTGCCAGCAGCCAAGTGCGGTTCTCCTACGAGCAGTACTTC.